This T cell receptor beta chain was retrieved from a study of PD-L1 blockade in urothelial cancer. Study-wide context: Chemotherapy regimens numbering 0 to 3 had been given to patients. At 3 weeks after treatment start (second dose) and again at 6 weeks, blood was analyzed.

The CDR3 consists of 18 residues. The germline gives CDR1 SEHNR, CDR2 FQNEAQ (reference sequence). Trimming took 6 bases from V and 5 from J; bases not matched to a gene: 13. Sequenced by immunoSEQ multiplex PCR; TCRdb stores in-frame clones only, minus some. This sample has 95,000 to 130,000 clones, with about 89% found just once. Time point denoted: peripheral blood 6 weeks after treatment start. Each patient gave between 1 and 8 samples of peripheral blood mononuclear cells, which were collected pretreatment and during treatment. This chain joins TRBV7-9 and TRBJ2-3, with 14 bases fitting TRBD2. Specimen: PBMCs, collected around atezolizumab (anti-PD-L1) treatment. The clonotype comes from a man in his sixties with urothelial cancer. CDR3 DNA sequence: TGTGCCAGCAGTTCTACCGGACTAGCGGGGGGCCTAATAGATACGCAGTATTTT. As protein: CASSSTGLAGGLIDTQYF.